These 9 T cell receptor beta chains were sequenced from one sample in a study of T cell responses to AZD1222 COVID-19 vaccine (dated by TCRdb to the early 2020s). Receptor libraries were prepared by the immunoSEQ multiplex PCR assay. TCRdb's version of the immuneACCESS table is confined to in-frame rearrangements and falls short of the full clone set. An unresolved V gene accounts for under half of the shortfall where checked; the remainder is of unknown origin. The sample data list over 100,000 clones, and just under 90% of these were observed just once. Of the sample, 9.5% to 15% is held by the ten largest clones. In light of the paper, this sample's time point label describes: baseline before first vaccination. The source material was peripheral blood, sampled on day 0 of AZD1222 vaccination. The source of these receptors is an adult in good health.

The chain carries TRBV7-2 and TRBJ2-6; D is uncertain. Germline CDR1 and CDR2: SGHTA and FQGNSA. CDR3 length equals 15 residues. V dropped 5 bases and J dropped 4 bases, with 12 bases sitting between them. The CDR3 bases are TGTGCCAGCAGCCAAGGAGTTGTGGGGGCCAACGTCCTGACTTTC. Its protein is CASSQGVVGANVLTF.

V usage is TRBV19 and J usage is TRBJ2-5, with a weak D call TRBD2 (6 bases). V shed 3 bases and J shed 5 bases, with 16 bases lying between them. CDR1 is LNHDA, CDR2 SQIVND, per germline (reference sequence). This CDR3 has 15 residues. The CDR3, as DNA: TGTGCCAGTAGTATGGGCCGAGGGGCGGGGGAGACCCAGTACTTC. This translates into CASSMGRGAGETQYF.

The rearrangement uses TRBV29-1 and TRBJ2-5; D gene unclear. In germline, CDR1 is SQVTM, CDR2 ANQGSEA. With 1 base removed from V and 2 bases from J, the gap between germline ends came to 11 bases. The CDR3 runs to 14 residues. The CDR3 sequence is CSVEVAGQQETQYF. CDR3 in DNA: TGCAGCGTTGAAGTGGCCGGGCAGCAAGAGACCCAGTACTTC.

CDR3 coding DNA: TGTGCCAGTAGTTCTGGGGGACTAGGGTTCGATGAGCAGTTCTTC. This translates into CASSSGGLGFDEQFF. This chain joins TRBV19 and TRBJ2-1, with 8 bases fitting TRBD2. The CDR3 sequence is 15 residues long. CDR1 and CDR2 (germline): LNHDA, SQIVND (reference sequence). Trimming cost V 5 bases and J 8 bases; bases outside gene matches: 11.

V and J are TRBV6-5 and TRBJ1-1; a weak D match, TRBD1 (5 bases). V was clipped by 3 bases and J by 5 bases, with 13 bases between them. Germline V CDR1 and CDR2: MNHEY, SVGAGI. The CDR3 runs to 14 residues. Written as DNA, the CDR3 is TGTGCCAGCAGTTATTCCGGGACGGCGACTGAAGCTTTCTTT. It codes for CASSYSGTATEAFF.

This sequence joins TRBV7-9 and TRBJ1-4; D may be TRBD1 (5 bases). V was clipped by 5 bases and J by 5 bases, with 12 bases between them. This CDR3 spans 14 amino acids. Germline assignment: CDR1 SEHNR and CDR2 FQNEAQ (reference sequence). The CDR3 loop reads CASSPGTVNEKLFF. CDR3 in DNA: TGTGCCAGCAGCCCTGGGACGGTGAATGAAAAACTGTTTTTT.

This chain uses TRBV7-2 with TRBJ1-2, with D possibly being TRBD1 (5 bases). The CDR3 consists of 13 residues. CDR1 is SGHTA and CDR2 is FQGNSA in the germline V gene. V lost 2 bases and J 6 bases, leaving 10 bases between the germline ends. The CDR3 region has the DNA TGTGCCAGCAGCTTATTCGGGGGTGATGGCTACACCTTC. Translation: CASSLFGGDGYTF.

The chain carries TRBV2 and TRBJ1-6, with no clear D. Germline-derived CDR1 and CDR2 are SNHLY and FYNNEI. Trimming took 3 bases from V and 7 from J, leaving 4 bases between them. The CDR3 runs to 12 residues. CDR3: CASSEQNSPLHF. For the CDR3, the DNA is TGTGCCAGCAGTGAGCAGAATTCACCCCTCCACTTT.

The rearrangement uses TRBV7-2 and TRBJ2-7; D may be TRBD1 (6 bases). This CDR3 has 15 amino acids. Germline V gene data show CDR1 as SGHTA and CDR2 as FQGNSA. The ends were cut back, 8 bases at V and 4 bases at J, with 21 bases in the middle. CDR3 bases: TGTGCCAGCGGGGGTACAGGGACCACAACTTACGAGCAGTACTTC. It encodes CASGGTGTTTYEQYF.